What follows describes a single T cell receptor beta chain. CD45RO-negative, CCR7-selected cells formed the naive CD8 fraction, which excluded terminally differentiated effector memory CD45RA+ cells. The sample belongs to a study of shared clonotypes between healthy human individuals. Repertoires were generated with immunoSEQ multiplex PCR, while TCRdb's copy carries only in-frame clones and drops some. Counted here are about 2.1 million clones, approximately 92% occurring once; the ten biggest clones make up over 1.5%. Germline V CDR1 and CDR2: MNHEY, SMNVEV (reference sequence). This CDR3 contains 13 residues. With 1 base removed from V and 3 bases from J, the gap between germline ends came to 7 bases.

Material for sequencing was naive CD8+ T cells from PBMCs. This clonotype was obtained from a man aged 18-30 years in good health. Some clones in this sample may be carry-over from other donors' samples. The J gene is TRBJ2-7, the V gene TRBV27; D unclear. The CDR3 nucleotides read TGTGCCAGCAGTTTATATCCAGACTACGAGCAGTACTTC. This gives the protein CASSLYPDYEQYF.